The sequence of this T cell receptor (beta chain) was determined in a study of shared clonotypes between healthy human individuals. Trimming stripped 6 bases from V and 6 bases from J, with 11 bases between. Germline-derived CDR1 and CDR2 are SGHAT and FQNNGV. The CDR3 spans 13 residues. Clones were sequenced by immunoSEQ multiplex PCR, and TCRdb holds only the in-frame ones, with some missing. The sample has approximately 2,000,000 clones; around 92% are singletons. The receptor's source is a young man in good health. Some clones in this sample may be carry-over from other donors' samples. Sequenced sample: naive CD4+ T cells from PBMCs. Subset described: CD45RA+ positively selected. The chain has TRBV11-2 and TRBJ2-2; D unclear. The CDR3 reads CASRGAVAGELFF. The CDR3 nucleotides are TGTGCCAGCAGGGGCGCGGTAGCCGGGGAGCTGTTTTTT.